Presented here are 20 T cell receptor beta chains from one specimen sequenced in a study of blood T cell repertoires in COVID-19. Using immunoSEQ multiplex PCR, the repertoire was profiled, and TCRdb retains in-frame clones only, with some absent. The profile covers hundreds of thousands of clones, with 85% to 90% appearing a single time and over 0.2% taken by the ten largest. The specimen was peripheral blood. These receptors came from a woman between 18 and 29 years old with acute or convalescent COVID-19.

V is TRBV4-1 and J is TRBJ1-1; tentative D call: TRBD1 (5 bases). The V end lost 4 bases, the J end lost 2 bases, and 14 bases lay between the germline ends. The germline V gene encodes CDR1 MGHRA and CDR2 YSYEKL. CDR3 length: 15 residues. In DNA form, the CDR3 reads TGCGCCAGCAGCCCCGTCGAAGGGGTTAACACTGAAGCTTTCTTT. Its protein is CASSPVEGVNTEAFF.

This chain joins TRBV27 and TRBJ1-1; 8 bases fit TRBD1. J gave up 2 bases and V 4 bases, and 12 bases lay outside the gene matches. The CDR3 sequence is 17 residues long. Germline-derived CDR1 and CDR2 are MNHEY and SMNVEV (reference sequence). CDR3 bases: TGTGCCAGCAGTTACACTACCTGGACAGGGAGTAACACTGAAGCTTTCTTT. This codes for CASSYTTWTGSNTEAFF.

The gene calls are TRBV7-9 and TRBJ1-1; D ambiguous. V lost 1 base, J lost 7 bases, and 16 bases lay in between. Germline-derived CDR1 and CDR2 are SEHNR and FQNEAQ (reference sequence). The CDR3 is made up of 15 amino acids. CDR3 sequence: CASSLVGGVLYEAFF. The CDR3 region has the DNA TGTGCCAGCAGCTTAGTCGGTGGAGTCCTTTATGAAGCTTTCTTT. Looking up the rest from reference TRBV7-9 and TRBJ1-1 gives the full variable domain: DTGVSQNPRHKITKRGQNVTFRCDPISEHNRLYWYRQTLGQGPEFLTYFQNEAQLEKSRLLSDRFSAERPKGSFSTLEIQRTEQGDSAMYLCASSLVGGVLYEAFFGQGTRLTVV.

V and J are TRBV30 and TRBJ1-1; perhaps TRBD1 as D (6 bases). The CDR3 has 14 amino acids. V dropped 4 bases and J dropped 0 bases, with 12 bases sitting between them. Germline V lookup: CDR1 GTSNPN, CDR2 SVGIG (reference sequence). The CDR3 loop is CAWKGQGMNTEAFF. The CDR3, as DNA: TGTGCCTGGAAAGGGCAGGGGATGAACACTGAAGCTTTCTTT.

The rearrangement uses TRBV9 and TRBJ2-7; TRBD1 matches 8 bases. The CDR3 has 13 amino acids. The V segment lost 3 bases and the J segment 2 bases; nucleotides outside the gene matches: 1. CDR1 and CDR2 (germline): SGDLS, YYNGEE. CDR3 protein: CASSGTGPYEQYF. The CDR3 nucleotides are TGTGCCAGCAGCGGGACAGGGCCCTACGAGCAGTACTTC.

This chain connects TRBV7-2 to TRBJ2-7; 7 bases map to TRBD2. The trim removed 1 base at V and 3 bases at J, leaving 3 bases unmatched. This CDR3 spans 14 amino acids. The germline CDR1 and CDR2 sequences are SGHTA and FQGNSA. DNA of the CDR3: TGTGCCAGCAGCTTAGAGACTAGCAGCTACGAGCAGTACTTC. Protein sequence: CASSLETSSYEQYF.

Turning to this clone: Additional DNA sequences in this sample encode the identical CDR3. The chain recombines TRBV27 with TRBJ1-5; TRBD1 matches at 11 bases. The CDR3 is 14 amino acids. The germline CDR1 and CDR2 sequences are MNHEY and SMNVEV (reference sequence). Germline trimming cut 5 bases from V and 6 bases from J; bases unmatched to any gene: 3. CDR3 DNA: TGTGCCAGCAGTCCTGGACAGGGGGCTCAGCCCCAGCATTTT. Amino acid sequence: CASSPGQGAQPQHF.

The chain recombines TRBV7-2 with TRBJ1-2, with TRBD1 matching 8 bases. Trimming at V came to 1 base and at J to 5 bases, leaving 9 bases not matched to a gene. The CDR3 contains 16 residues. CDR1 is SGHTA and CDR2 is FQGNSA in the germline V gene. The CDR3 is CASSLGRDRRVYGYTF. The CDR3 DNA follows: TGTGCCAGCAGCTTAGGGAGGGACAGGAGAGTGTATGGCTACACCTTC.

This chain connects TRBV4-1 to TRBJ2-3, with 8 bases identical to TRBD2. J was trimmed by 2 bases and V by 1 base; bases with no gene match: 5. The CDR3 sequence is 16 residues long. CDR1 is MGHRA, CDR2 YSYEKL, per germline. CDR3: CASSQAGGAYTDTQYF. The DNA of the CDR3 is TGCGCCAGCAGCCAAGCGGGGGGGGCCTACACAGATACGCAGTATTTT.

Only one count was recorded for this clone. J is TRBJ1-2 and V is TRBV30; a possible D gene is TRBD1 (6 bases). V shed 0 bases and J shed 3 bases, with 8 bases lying between them. Germline CDR1 is GTSNPN and CDR2 is SVGIG (reference sequence). CDR3 length: 13 amino acids. CDR3 in amino acids: CAWSVGTHYGYTF. CDR3 coding DNA: TGTGCCTGGAGTGTAGGGACACACTATGGCTACACCTTC.

The rearrangement links TRBV7-9 to TRBJ1-2; 9 bases align to TRBD1. Germline CDR1 and CDR2: SEHNR and FQNEAQ (reference sequence). This CDR3 comprises 19 residues. V was clipped by 5 bases and J by 5 bases; unmatched bases: 21. CDR3: CASSAFKGQGVRGAYGYTF. The CDR3 coding sequence is TGTGCCAGCAGCGCCTTTAAGGGACAGGGTGTTCGAGGGGCTTATGGCTACACCTTC.

The V and J genes are TRBV7-9 and TRBJ1-2; weak D call: TRBD1 (5 bases). V was pared by 10 bases and J by 8 bases, with 17 bases between. The CDR3 extends over 12 amino acids. CDR1 and CDR2 from the germline V gene are SEHNR and FQNEAQ (reference sequence). DNA of the CDR3: TGTGCCACGACGGGGGTCTCCGGCGGCTACACCTTC. Its protein product is CATTGVSGGYTF.

The chain couples TRBV5-1 to TRBJ2-5, with 7 bases aligning to TRBD2. In germline, CDR1 is SGHRS, CDR2 YFSETQ. With 7 bases clipped from V and 5 bases from J, the junction kept 17 bases outside the gene matches. This CDR3 comprises 16 residues. This chain's CDR3 is CASSYSGTKGLETQYF. CDR3 in DNA: TGCGCCAGCTCCTACAGCGGGACTAAGGGGTTGGAGACCCAGTACTTC.

The chain links TRBV25-1 to TRBJ2-1; perhaps TRBD2 as D (6 bases). V lost 5 bases to trimming and J lost 4 bases, with 18 bases between them. Germline values: CDR1 MGHDK, CDR2 SYGVNS. CDR3 length: 16 amino acids. In DNA, the CDR3 is TGTGCCAGCAGTCTGGGGGGAAGCGGGTGGTACAATGAGCAGTTCTTC. Protein product: CASSLGGSGWYNEQFF. The full variable domain, rest sourced from reference TRBV25-1 and TRBJ2-1, is EADIYQTPRYLVIGTGKKITLECSQTMGHDKMYWYQQDPGMELHLIHYSYGVNSTEKGDLSSESTVSRIRTEHFPLTLESARPSHTSQYLCASSLGGSGWYNEQFFGPGTRLTVL.

The chain employs TRBV5-1 and TRBJ2-1; 9 nucleotides align to TRBD2. Trimming took 2 bases from V and 5 from J; bases not matched to a gene: 8. CDR1 is SGHRS, CDR2 YFSETQ, per germline. The CDR3 covers 16 residues. CDR3 residues: CASSFRSGGPDNEQFF. CDR3 coding DNA: TGCGCCAGCAGCTTCAGGAGCGGGGGGCCCGACAATGAGCAGTTCTTC.

The J gene is TRBJ1-1, the V gene TRBV7-3, with TRBD1 as a possible D gene (5 bases). The CDR3 totals 14 residues. Germline V gives CDR1 SGHTA, CDR2 FQGTGA. V lost 8 bases to trimming and J lost 4 bases, with 17 bases between them. The CDR3: CASLPGGVGTEAFF. CDR3 bases: TGTGCCAGCCTCCCTGGGGGGGTCGGCACTGAAGCTTTCTTT.

The chain carries TRBV4-3 and TRBJ1-2, with D perhaps matching TRBD1 (6 bases). The V gene lost 3 bases and the J gene lost 8 bases, with 13 bases spanning the gap. This CDR3 region has 13 residues. CDR1 is LGHNA and CDR2 is YSLEER in the germline V gene. The CDR3 is CASSQRGSSGYTF. As DNA, the CDR3 is TGCGCCAGCAGCCAGAGGGGGTCGAGCGGCTACACCTTC.

The rearrangement uses TRBV28 and TRBJ1-2; a possible D gene is TRBD1 (6 bases). The V end was cut by 1 base, the J end by 4 bases, with 16 bases between. Germline lookup yields CDR1 MDHEN and CDR2 SYDVKM. The CDR3 runs to 16 residues. The CDR3 loop reads CASSLFSVGQSYGYTF. DNA for the CDR3: TGTGCCAGCAGTTTATTCTCAGTAGGACAGTCCTATGGCTACACCTTC.

A remark on this clone: Other DNA sequences in the same sample also yield this CDR3. This chain links TRBV6-2 or TRBV6-3 with TRBJ1-2, with D possibly being TRBD1 (5 bases). The V gene lost 3 bases and the J gene lost 0 bases, with 8 bases spanning the gap. The CDR3 is made up of 14 amino acids. CDR1 is MNHEY and CDR2 is SVGEGT in the germline V gene. The CDR3 DNA reads TGTGCCAGCAGTTATGGACACACTAACTATGGCTACACCTTC. It encodes CASSYGHTNYGYTF.

This clone was seen a single time. CDR3 coding DNA: TGCGCCAGCAGCCAAGATAACAGGGTGGGTGGCTACACCTTC. This codes for CASSQDNRVGGYTF. V is TRBV4-3 and J is TRBJ1-2; D is possibly TRBD1 (6 bases). The CDR3 has 14 residues. V was pared by 0 bases and J by 7 bases, with 12 bases between. Looked up from germline, CDR1 is LGHNA and CDR2 is YSLEER.